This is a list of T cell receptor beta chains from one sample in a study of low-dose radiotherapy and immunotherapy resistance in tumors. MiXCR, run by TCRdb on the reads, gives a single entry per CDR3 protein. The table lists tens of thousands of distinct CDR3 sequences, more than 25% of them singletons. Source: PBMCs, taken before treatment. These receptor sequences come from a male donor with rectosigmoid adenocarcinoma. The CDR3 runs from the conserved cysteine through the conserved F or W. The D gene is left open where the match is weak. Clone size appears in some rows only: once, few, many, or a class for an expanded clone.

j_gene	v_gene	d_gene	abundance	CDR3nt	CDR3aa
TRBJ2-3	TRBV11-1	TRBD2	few	TGTGCCAGCACCCTAGCGGGTCGCACAGATACGCAGTATTTT	CASTLAGRTDTQYF
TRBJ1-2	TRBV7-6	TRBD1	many	TGTGCCAGCAGCGGGACAGGCCTTAACTATGGCTACACCTTC	CASSGTGLNYGYTF
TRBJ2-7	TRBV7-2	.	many	TGTGCCAGCAGCCAGACATCGTCCGGGGGAGAGCAGTACTTC	CASSQTSSGGEQYF
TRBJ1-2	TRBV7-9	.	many	TGTGCCAGCAGCTCAACCTTGTCGGCGGCCCTCGGTGGCTACACCTTC	CASSSTLSAALGGYTF
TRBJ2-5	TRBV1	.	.	TGTGCCAGCAGCCAAGGGACTAGCGGGCTTCAAGAGACCCAGTACTTC	CASSQGTSGLQETQYF
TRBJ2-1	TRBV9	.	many	TGTGCCAGCAGCGCCTTAGGACGTCCGGAGGGAGAAAGGGGTGAGCAGTTCTTC	CASSALGRPEGERGEQFF
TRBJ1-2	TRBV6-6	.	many	TGTGCCAGTTCCGGGACAAGCTATGGCTACACCTTC	CASSGTSYGYTF
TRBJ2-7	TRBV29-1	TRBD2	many	TGCAGCGTTGGAAGCGGGACCTACGAGCAGTACTTC	CSVGSGTYEQYF
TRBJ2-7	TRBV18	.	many	TGTGCCAGCTCACCTGGACAGACCTACGAGCAGTACTTC	CASSPGQTYEQYF
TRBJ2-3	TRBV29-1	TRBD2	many	TGCAGCGTGGCGGGACTAGCGGGAACAGATACGCAGTATTTT	CSVAGLAGTDTQYF
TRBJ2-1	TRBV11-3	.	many	TGTGCCAGCAGCCTACGAAGCAATGAGCAGTTCTTC	CASSLRSNEQFF
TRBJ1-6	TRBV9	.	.	TGTGCCAGCAGCGCGGGGAGCGATTATAATTCACCCCTCCACTTT	CASSAGSDYNSPLHF
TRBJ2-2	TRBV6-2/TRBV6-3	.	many	TGTGCCAGCAGTTACCTCCCTTGGGGGAACACCGGGGAGCTGTTTTTT	CASSYLPWGNTGELFF
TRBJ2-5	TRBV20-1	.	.	TGCAGTGCTAGAAAACCGGGGGCAGAGTACCAAGAGACCCAGTACTTC	CSARKPGAEYQETQYF
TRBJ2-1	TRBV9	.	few	TGTGCCAGCAGCCCCACCGGGGGTAGCGGATACAATGAGCAGTTCTTC	CASSPTGGSGYNEQFF
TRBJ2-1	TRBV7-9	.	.	TGTGCCAGCAGCTTTAGCGTTGAGCAGTTCTTC	CASSFSVEQFF
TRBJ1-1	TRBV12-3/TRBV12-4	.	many	TGTGCCAGCAGGTCACAGGGCCACACTGAAGCTTTCTTT	CASRSQGHTEAFF
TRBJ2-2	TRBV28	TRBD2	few	TGTGCCAGCAGTTTGCCGGGACTAGCGGACAAAAGGAACACCGGGGAGCTGTTTTTT	CASSLPGLADKRNTGELFF
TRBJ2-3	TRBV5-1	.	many	TGCGCCAGCAGCTCCTCGGGCTCACTCACAGATACGCAGTATTTT	CASSSSGSLTDTQYF
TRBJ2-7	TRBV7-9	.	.	TGTGCCAGCAGCTTAGGGGGGTACGACGAGCAGTACTTC	CASSLGGYDEQYF
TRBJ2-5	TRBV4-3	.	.	TGCGCCAGCAGCCAAGATTGGTGGGGGGAACAAGAGACCCAGTACTTC	CASSQDWWGEQETQYF
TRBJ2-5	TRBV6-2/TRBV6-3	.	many	TGTGCCAGCAGTTACCCGATAGATAGGACTTTCGGAGAGACCCAGTACTTC	CASSYPIDRTFGETQYF
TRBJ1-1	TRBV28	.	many	TGTGCCAGCAGGCCCTGGGGGGCGCGGAACACTGAAGCTTTCTTT	CASRPWGARNTEAFF
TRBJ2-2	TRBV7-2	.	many	TGTGCCAGCAGCCCGGAATGGCGGGAGCTGTTTTTT	CASSPEWRELFF
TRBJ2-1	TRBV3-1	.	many	TGTGCCAGCAGCCGCGACACGAAAAGTGAGCAGTTCTTC	CASSRDTKSEQFF